The present T cell receptor beta chain was sequenced within a study of blood T cell repertoires in COVID-19. TCRdb's copy holds only in-frame clones and misses some; the assay was immunoSEQ multiplex PCR. The profile shows around 400,000 clones, roughly 92% of them singletons. Germline trimming cut 1 base from V and 1 base from J; bases unmatched to any gene: 5. The CDR3 has 17 residues. Per germline, CDR1 SGHRS and CDR2 YFSETQ. This chain uses TRBV5-1 with TRBJ2-3; 11 bases align to TRBD1. The origin of this receptor is a woman aged 35 to 49 who had been exposed to COVID-19. The sample taken for sequencing was PBMCs or T cells enriched from blood (not recorded which). The CDR3 spells CASSLKGQGVGTDTQYF. As DNA, the CDR3 is TGCGCCAGCAGCTTGAAGGGACAGGGGGTCGGCACAGATACGCAGTATTTT.